This is a list of T cell receptor beta chains from one sample in a study of T-cell memory formation after mild COVID-19. TCRdb re-called the 5' RACE reads with MiXCR, one entry per CDR3 protein. The data show about 430,000 distinct CDR3 sequences, with roughly 26% seen just once and 8.5% to 10% held by the top ten. The sample taken for sequencing was PBMCs or a T cell subset sorted from them (not recorded which). The receptors derive from an adult woman who had mild COVID-19 (a few samples of this study predate the infection). Cell type and time point are not known. Both conserved end residues are part of each CDR3. D genes are given only for firm matches. Clone sizes are given selectively: once, few, many, or a class where the clone is expanded.

>-|TRBD2|TRBJ2-7|TRBV6-2/TRBV6-3
TGTGCCAGCACTACTAGCGGGAGCGGGGGCTTCGAGCAGTACTTC
CASTTSGSGGFEQYF
>-|-|TRBJ2-3|TRBV20-1
TGCAGTGCTCCTGCCCTTCGGGGAGATACGCAGTATTTT
CSAPALRGDTQYF
>-|-|TRBJ1-5|TRBV30
TGTGCCTGGAGTGTATGGGGGAATCAGCCCCAGCATTTT
CAWSVWGNQPQHF
>few|-|TRBJ1-2|TRBV7-6
TGTGCCAGCAGTTATACCCGTCGACAGGCCACACCGGAAGACTATGGCTACACCTTC
CASSYTRRQATPEDYGYTF
>-|-|TRBJ1-2|TRBV20-1
TGCAGTGCTAGACGCGAGGCGTGGGCCTATGGCTACACCTTC
CSARREAWAYGYTF
>-|TRBD2|TRBJ2-3|TRBV5-1
TGCGCCAGCAGCACTGGGACTAGCGGGGGCCAGCAGTATTTT
CASSTGTSGGQQYF
>-|-|TRBJ1-1|TRBV12-3/TRBV12-4
TGTGCCAGCAGTCAGTACCGACAGAACACTGAAGCTTTCTTT
CASSQYRQNTEAFF
>-|TRBD1|TRBJ2-2|TRBV5-1
TGCGCCAGCGCAGGGGGAAACACCGGGGAGCTGTTTTTT
CASAGGNTGELFF
>-|-|TRBJ2-5|TRBV7-3
TGTGCCAGCAGCCTCTCCCCGGCGAAACAAGAGACCCAGTACTTC
CASSLSPAKQETQYF
>many|-|TRBJ2-1|TRBV5-1
TGCGCCAGCAGCTTGGACGGGAATGAGCAGTTCTTC
CASSLDGNEQFF
>few|-|TRBJ2-7|TRBV29-1
TGCAGCGTTGTTGGGGTAAAGACCTACGAGCAGTACTTC
CSVVGVKTYEQYF
>few|-|TRBJ1-3|TRBV3-1
TGTGCCAGCAGCACGATAAGAGGGAAGAGCTCTGGAAACACCATATATTTT
CASSTIRGKSSGNTIYF
>-|TRBD2|TRBJ2-3|TRBV7-2
TGTGCCAGCAGCCCCCAAGGACTAGCGGCAGATACGCAGTATTTT
CASSPQGLAADTQYF
>-|-|TRBJ2-3|TRBV7-2
TGTGCCAGCAGCTTAGCGATAGCAGATACGCAGTATTTT
CASSLAIADTQYF
>many|-|TRBJ2-3|TRBV6-6
TGTGCCAGCAGTTATCAGTCCCGGGCCGGCACAGATACGCAGTATTTT
CASSYQSRAGTDTQYF
>few|TRBD2|TRBJ2-7|TRBV9
TGTGCCAGCAGCGCCATACCGGGACTAGCGGGAGTTGAGCAGTACTTC
CASSAIPGLAGVEQYF
>-|TRBD1|TRBJ2-1|TRBV6-5
TGTGCCAGCAGTTGCGATTTGACAGGGGGTTATCACTTTTACAATGAGCAGTTCTTC
CASSCDLTGGYHFYNEQFF
>-|-|TRBJ2-2|TRBV27
TGTGCCAGCAGTTTAGTCCGGACCACCGGGGAGCTGTTTTTT
CASSLVRTTGELFF
>-|-|TRBJ2-7|TRBV20-1
TGCAGTGCTCGGGACTCGTACTTAACCTACGAGCAGTACTTC
CSARDSYLTYEQYF
>-|TRBD1|TRBJ1-4|TRBV2
TGTGCCACCTGGACAGGGACCGGTAATGAAAAACTGTTTTTT
CATWTGTGNEKLFF
>-|-|TRBJ2-3|TRBV30
TGTGCCTGGAGTGCGGCGGCTAGCACAGATACGCAGTATTTT
CAWSAAASTDTQYF
>-|TRBD2|TRBJ2-4|TRBV5-6
TGTGCCAGCAGCTTCACTAGCGTGGACCAAGACATTCAGTACTTC
CASSFTSVDQDIQYF
>-|-|TRBJ1-2|TRBV9
TGTGCCAGCAGCGTAGGGGTCGAGGGCTATGGCTACACCTTC
CASSVGVEGYGYTF
>-|-|TRBJ1-4|TRBV4-1
TGCGCCAGCAGCCGTTCCGATCCGACTGAAAAACTGTTTTTT
CASSRSDPTEKLFF
>-|-|TRBJ2-7|TRBV19
TGTGCCAGTAGTATGCAGATCTCCTACGAGCAGTACTTC
CASSMQISYEQYF
>few|-|TRBJ1-6|TRBV6-1
TGTGCCAGCAGTGAAGTTTGGTTACCCCTCCACTTT
CASSEVWLPLHF
>few|TRBD2|TRBJ2-1|TRBV6-4
TGTGCCAGCGAATGGCCGGGACTACTCAACTACAATGAGCAGTTCTTC
CASEWPGLLNYNEQFF
>few|-|TRBJ1-1|TRBV15
TGTGCCGCGAACGAGGGCAGAACCATGAACACTGAAGCTTTCTTT
CAANEGRTMNTEAFF
>-|TRBD2|TRBJ2-1|TRBV24-1
TGTGCCACCGCCACCGGGACTAGCTCCTACAATGAGCAGTTCTTC
CATATGTSSYNEQFF
>many|-|TRBJ2-1|TRBV30
TGTGCCTGGAGTTACGGCCACTACAATGAGCAGTTCTTC
CAWSYGHYNEQFF
>few|-|TRBJ2-7|TRBV27
TGTGCCAGCAGTTTATTCCCGGCGGGGGAGCAGTACTTC
CASSLFPAGEQYF
>few|-|TRBJ1-2|TRBV7-8
TGTGCCAGCAGCGTTAGCCAGGAGGGCTACACCTTC
CASSVSQEGYTF
>few|-|TRBJ1-2|TRBV7-2
TGTGCCAGCAGCTTAACTCATCCAGGCTATGGCTACACCTTC
CASSLTHPGYGYTF
>few|-|TRBJ1-1|TRBV5-1
TGCGCCAGCAGGCCCCTTACACAATCCGCTGAAGCTTTCTTT
CASRPLTQSAEAFF
>few|-|TRBJ2-6|TRBV19
TGTGCCAGTAGTACTCAAAGCTCTGGGGCCAACGTCCTGACTTTC
CASSTQSSGANVLTF
>-|-|TRBJ1-1|TRBV7-3
TGTGCCAGCGGGCCGGGGGCTAAGAACACTGAAGCTTTCTTT
CASGPGAKNTEAFF
>-|TRBD1|TRBJ1-5|TRBV7-2
TGTGCCAGCAGCTTATGGACAGGGGAGCAGCCCCAGCATTTT
CASSLWTGEQPQHF
>-|-|TRBJ2-7|TRBV6-5
TGTGCCAGCAGTTACGGCGAGGAGGTCTACGAGCAGTACTTC
CASSYGEEVYEQYF
>-|TRBD1|TRBJ1-5|TRBV29-1
TGCAGCGTTGTAGGGACAGGGGGCAATCAGCCCCAGCATTTT
CSVVGTGGNQPQHF
>-|-|TRBJ1-1|TRBV29-1
TGCAGCGGTTCTGACGGGGGGAACACTGAAGCTTTCTTT
CSGSDGGNTEAFF
>few|TRBD1|TRBJ1-6|TRBV12-3/TRBV12-4
TGTGCCAGCAGGGTGACAGGGATCAATTCACCCCTCCACTTT
CASRVTGINSPLHF
>-|-|TRBJ2-7|TRBV20-1
TGCAGTGCTAGTGGCAGAGTGTACGAGCAGTACTTC
CSASGRVYEQYF
>-|-|TRBJ1-6|TRBV7-9
TGTGCCAGCAGCTTAATGGGGCCCGCGGTAGTCCACTTT
CASSLMGPAVVHF